This TCR beta chain was retrieved from a study of blood T cell repertoires in COVID-19. Study as a whole: In each case, the material was cDNA or gDNA derived from T cells, B-cell-depleted T cells, or PBMCs.

Sequencing was performed with immunoSEQ multiplex PCR; in TCRdb, only in-frame clones are kept and a portion is missing. The sample holds about 120,000 clones; 87% are singletons and the top ten take under 30%. The CDR3 extends over 15 amino acids. What was sequenced was peripheral blood. The rearrangement links TRBV12-2 to TRBJ1-1; the table's D gene call, TRBD1, was not cross checked with the DNA. TRBV12-2 is designated a pseudogene. The receptor comes from a woman in her seventies with acute or convalescent COVID-19. The CDR3 coding sequence is TGTGCGAAGGGGTTGGTGGGCAGGGGAAGGACTGAAGCTTTCTTT. Its protein is CAKGLVGRGRTEAFF.